The 2 T cell receptor beta chains presented below share a single source sample, sequenced in a study of early T cells in non-severe SARS-CoV-2 infection. TCRdb redid the calling of the 5' RACE reads with MiXCR, one entry per CDR3 protein. The sample lists tens of thousands of distinct CDR3 sequences, 14% occurring once. Sequenced input: whole blood. These receptors were obtained from an adult who was a healthcare worker with PCR-confirmed SARS-CoV-2 infection or an uninfected control (not recorded which).

On this clonotype: The missing conserved phenylalanine or tryptophan at the end of this CDR3 makes a read error likely. The chain links TRBV5-1 to TRBJ2-1; possible D gene TRBD2, 5 bases. V dropped 7 bases and J dropped 2 bases, with 13 bases sitting between them. Germline V gene sequence: CDR1 SGHRS, CDR2 YFSETQ. The CDR3 has 14 residues. The CDR3: CASSEGAAYNEQFS. CDR3 nucleotides: TGCGCCAGCTCCGAGGGAGCGGCCTACAATGAGCAGTTCTCC.

This clonotype was detected a few times. This chain uses TRBV6-6 with TRBJ2-7, with D tentatively TRBD1 (6 bases). The CDR3 consists of 18 residues. Trimming took off 5 bases at V and 3 bases at J, with 26 bases between the two ends. The V gene's germline CDR1 is MNHNY and CDR2 SVGAGI (reference sequence). CDR3 sequence reads: CASSVPSGRRGRSYEQYF. The DNA for the CDR3 is TGTGCCAGCAGTGTCCCATCCGGGCGCAGGGGTCGGAGCTACGAGCAGTACTTC.